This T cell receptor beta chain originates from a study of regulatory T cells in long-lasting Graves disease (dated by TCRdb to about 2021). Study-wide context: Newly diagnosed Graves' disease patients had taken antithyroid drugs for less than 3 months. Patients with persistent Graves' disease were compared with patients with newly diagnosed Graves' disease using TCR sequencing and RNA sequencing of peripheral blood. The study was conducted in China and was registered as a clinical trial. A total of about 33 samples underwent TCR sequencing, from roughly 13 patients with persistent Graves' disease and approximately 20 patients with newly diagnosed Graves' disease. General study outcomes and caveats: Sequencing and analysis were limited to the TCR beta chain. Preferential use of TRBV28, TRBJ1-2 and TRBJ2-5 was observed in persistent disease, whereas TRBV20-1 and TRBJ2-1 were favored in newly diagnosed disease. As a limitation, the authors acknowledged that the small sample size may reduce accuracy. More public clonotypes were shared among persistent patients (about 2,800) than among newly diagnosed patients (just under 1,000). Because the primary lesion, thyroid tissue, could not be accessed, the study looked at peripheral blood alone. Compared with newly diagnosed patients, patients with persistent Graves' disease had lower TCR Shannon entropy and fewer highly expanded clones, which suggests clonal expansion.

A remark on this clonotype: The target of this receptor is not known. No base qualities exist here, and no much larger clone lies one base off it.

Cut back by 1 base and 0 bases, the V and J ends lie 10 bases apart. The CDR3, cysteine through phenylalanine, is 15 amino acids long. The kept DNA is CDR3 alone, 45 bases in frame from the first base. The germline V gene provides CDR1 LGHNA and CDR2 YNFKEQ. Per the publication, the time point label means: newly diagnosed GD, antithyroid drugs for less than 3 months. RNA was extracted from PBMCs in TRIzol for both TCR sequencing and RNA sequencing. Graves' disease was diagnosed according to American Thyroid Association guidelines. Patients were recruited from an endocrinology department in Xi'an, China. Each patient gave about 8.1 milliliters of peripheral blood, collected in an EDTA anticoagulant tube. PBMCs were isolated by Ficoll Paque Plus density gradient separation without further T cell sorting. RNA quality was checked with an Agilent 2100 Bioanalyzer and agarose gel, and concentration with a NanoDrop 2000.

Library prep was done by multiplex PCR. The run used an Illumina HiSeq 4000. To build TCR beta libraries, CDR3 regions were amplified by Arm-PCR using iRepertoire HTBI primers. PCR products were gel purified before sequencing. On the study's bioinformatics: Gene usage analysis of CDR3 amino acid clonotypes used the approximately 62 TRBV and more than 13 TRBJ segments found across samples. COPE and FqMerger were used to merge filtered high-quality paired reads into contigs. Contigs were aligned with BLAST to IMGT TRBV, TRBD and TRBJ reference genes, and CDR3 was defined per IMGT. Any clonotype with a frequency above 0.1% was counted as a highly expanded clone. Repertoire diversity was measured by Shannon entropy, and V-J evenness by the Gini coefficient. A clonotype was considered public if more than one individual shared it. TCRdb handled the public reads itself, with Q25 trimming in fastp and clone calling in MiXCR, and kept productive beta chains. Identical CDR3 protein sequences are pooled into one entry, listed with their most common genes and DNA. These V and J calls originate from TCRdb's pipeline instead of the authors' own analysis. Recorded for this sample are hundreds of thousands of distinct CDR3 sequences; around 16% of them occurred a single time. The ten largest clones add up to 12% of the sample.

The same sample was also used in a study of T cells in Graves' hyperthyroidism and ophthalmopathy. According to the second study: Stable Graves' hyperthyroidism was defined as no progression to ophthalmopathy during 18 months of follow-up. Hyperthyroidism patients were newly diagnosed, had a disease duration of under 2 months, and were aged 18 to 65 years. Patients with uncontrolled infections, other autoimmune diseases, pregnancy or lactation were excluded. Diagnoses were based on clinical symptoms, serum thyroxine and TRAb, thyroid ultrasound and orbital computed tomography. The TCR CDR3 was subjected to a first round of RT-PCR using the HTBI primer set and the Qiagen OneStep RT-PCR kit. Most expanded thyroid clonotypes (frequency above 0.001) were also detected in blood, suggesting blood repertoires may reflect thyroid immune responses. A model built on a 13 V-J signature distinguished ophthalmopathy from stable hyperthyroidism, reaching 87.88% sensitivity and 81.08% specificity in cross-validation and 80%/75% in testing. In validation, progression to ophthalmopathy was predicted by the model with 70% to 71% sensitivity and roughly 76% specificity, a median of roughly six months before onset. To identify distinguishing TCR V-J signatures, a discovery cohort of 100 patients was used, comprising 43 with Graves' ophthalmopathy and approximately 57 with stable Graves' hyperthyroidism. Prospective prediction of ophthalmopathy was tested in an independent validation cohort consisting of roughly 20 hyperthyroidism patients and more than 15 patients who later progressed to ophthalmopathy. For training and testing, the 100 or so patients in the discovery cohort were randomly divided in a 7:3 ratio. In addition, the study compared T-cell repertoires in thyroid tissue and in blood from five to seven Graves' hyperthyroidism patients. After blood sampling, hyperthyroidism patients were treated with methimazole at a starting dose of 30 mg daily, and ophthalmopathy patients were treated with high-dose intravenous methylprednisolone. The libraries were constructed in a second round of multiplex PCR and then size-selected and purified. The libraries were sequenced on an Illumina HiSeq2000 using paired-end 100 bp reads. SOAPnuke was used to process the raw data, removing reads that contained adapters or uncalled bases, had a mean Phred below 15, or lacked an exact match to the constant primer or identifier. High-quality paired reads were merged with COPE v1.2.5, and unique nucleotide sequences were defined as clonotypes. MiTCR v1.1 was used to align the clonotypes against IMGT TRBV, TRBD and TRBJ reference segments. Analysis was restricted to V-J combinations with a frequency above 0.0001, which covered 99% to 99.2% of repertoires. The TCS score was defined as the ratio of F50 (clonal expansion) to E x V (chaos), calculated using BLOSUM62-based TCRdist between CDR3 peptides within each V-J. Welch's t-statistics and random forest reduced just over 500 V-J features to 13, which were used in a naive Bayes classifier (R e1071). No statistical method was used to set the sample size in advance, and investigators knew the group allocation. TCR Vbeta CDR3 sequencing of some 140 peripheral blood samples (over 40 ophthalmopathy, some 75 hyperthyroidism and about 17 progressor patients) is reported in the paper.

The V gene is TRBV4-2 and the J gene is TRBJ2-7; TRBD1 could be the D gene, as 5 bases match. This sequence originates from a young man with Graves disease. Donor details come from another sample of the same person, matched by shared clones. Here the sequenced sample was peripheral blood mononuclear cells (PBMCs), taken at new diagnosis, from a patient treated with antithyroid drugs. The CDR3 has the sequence CASSQGQLSSYEQYF. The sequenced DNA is TGTGCCAGCAGCCAAGGACAGCTTAGCTCCTACGAGCAGTACTTC.